The next 23 T cell receptor beta chains were all read from a single sample in a study of blood T cell repertoires in COVID-19. Only in-frame clones appear in the TCRdb table, and some are missing; sequencing was by immunoSEQ multiplex PCR. This table has 110,000 to 150,000 clones, around nine tenths appearing once. The sample comprised peripheral blood. Source of these receptors: a man aged 55 to 70 with active or convalescent COVID-19.

This clone was seen only a few times. The chain uses TRBV7-2 and TRBJ1-2, with 9 bases that match TRBD1. The V gene's germline CDR1 is SGHTA and CDR2 FQGNSA. The CDR3 has 14 residues. After removal of 3 bases from V and 7 bases from J, the junction contained 6 bases not matched to a gene. In nucleotides, the CDR3 is TGTGCCAGCAGCTTTCTACAGGGGGCGGGTGGCTACACCTTC. Residues: CASSFLQGAGGYTF.

The gene calls are TRBV7-9 and TRBJ2-1; D may be TRBD1 (5 bases). The CDR3 totals 12 residues. From germline, CDR1 is SEHNR and CDR2 FQNEAQ (reference sequence). V dropped 2 bases and J dropped 11 bases, with 10 bases sitting between them. Written as DNA, the CDR3 is TGTGCCAGCAGCTTACCCAGGGCTAAGCAGTTCTTC. This sequence encodes CASSLPRAKQFF.

The V call is TRBV18, the J call TRBJ1-2, with D perhaps TRBD1 (6 bases). Trimming left V 0 bases short and J 4 bases short, with 12 bases between. Germline lookup yields CDR1 KGHSH and CDR2 LQKENI. The CDR3 runs 15 residues. The CDR3 bases are TGTGCCAGCTCACCACCGGGGCTGGGGGCCTATGGCTACACCTTC. Protein sequence: CASSPPGLGAYGYTF.

Here the CDR3 reads CASTQSGSGTDTQYF. Here the CDR3 DNA reads TGTGCCAGTACCCAGTCGGGGTCGGGCACAGATACGCAGTATTTT. This chain uses TRBV19 with TRBJ2-3, with a tentative D call TRBD2 (5 bases). Germline CDR1 and CDR2: LNHDA and SQIVND (reference sequence). The CDR3 consists of 15 residues. With 7 bases removed from V and 1 base from J, the gap between germline ends came to 15 bases.

The chain combines TRBV6-6 with TRBJ2-3, with 9 nucleotides matching TRBD1. The CDR3 runs 13 residues. CDR1 is MNHNY and CDR2 is SVGAGI in the germline V gene (reference sequence). The CDR3 region has the DNA TGTGCAACCGGGACAGGGATGGCAGATACGCAGTATTTT. Protein: CATGTGMADTQYF.

The chain couples TRBV30 to TRBJ1-5; D uncertain. Germline CDR1 reads GTSNPN; CDR2 reads SVGIG (reference sequence). Trimming removed 1 base at V and 0 bases at J, with 7 bases between. CDR3 length equals 14 residues. As DNA, the CDR3 is TGTGCCTGGAGTGATCACAATAGCAATCAGCCCCAGCATTTT. It is translated as CAWSDHNSNQPQHF.

This clone was recorded only once. This chain uses TRBV27 with TRBJ2-7, with TRBD1 matching 9 bases. Germline CDR1 MNHEY, CDR2 SMNVEV (reference sequence). Germline trimming cut 7 bases from V and 5 bases from J; bases unmatched to any gene: 15. The CDR3 is made up of 16 amino acids. The CDR3 DNA reads TGTGCCAGCATACCCCTCAAGACAGGGGGAATCGACGAGCAGTACTTC. This gives the protein CASIPLKTGGIDEQYF.

This clone was found a few times. The chain recombines TRBV19 with TRBJ2-2; D call uncertain. CDR3 length equals 11 residues. From germline, CDR1 is LNHDA and CDR2 SQIVND (reference sequence). V was trimmed by 3 bases and J by 9 bases, leaving 5 bases between them. The CDR3 sequence: CASSIPWELFF. The CDR3 DNA sequence: TGTGCCAGTAGTATCCCCTGGGAGCTGTTTTTT.

J is TRBJ2-3 and V is TRBV25-1; TRBD2 matches 8 bases. V gave up 4 bases and J gave up 6 bases; unmatched junction bases: 6. This CDR3 is built from 14 residues. Germline-derived CDR1 and CDR2 are MGHDK and SYGVNS. The CDR3 spells CASSVGLAGDTQYF. CDR3 coding DNA: TGTGCCAGCAGTGTTGGACTAGCAGGGGATACGCAGTATTTT.

V and J are TRBV6-5 and TRBJ1-2, with a possible D match to TRBD1 (6 bases). Germline V gene sequence: CDR1 MNHEY, CDR2 SVGAGI. This CDR3 comprises 15 residues. Trimming left V 7 bases short and J 4 bases short, with 19 bases between. CDR3 protein: CASTKGGAQAYGYTF. CDR3 coding DNA: TGTGCCAGCACCAAAGGGGGGGCGCAGGCCTATGGCTACACCTTC.

The gene calls are TRBV19 and TRBJ2-5, with D possibly being TRBD1 (6 bases). CDR3 length: 18 residues. Germline values: CDR1 LNHDA, CDR2 SQIVND (reference sequence). The ends were cut back, 0 bases at V and 1 base at J, with 18 bases in the middle. Here the CDR3 DNA reads TGTGCCAGTAGTATAGAGCCCCCCGGGACATTTCTCCAAGAGACCCAGTACTTC. Translation gives CASSIEPPGTFLQETQYF.

The sample holds a few counts of this clone. The rearrangement links TRBV7-9 to TRBJ2-7, with TRBD2 matching 8 bases. The germline CDR1 and CDR2 sequences are SEHNR and FQNEAQ (reference sequence). This CDR3 region has 16 residues. The junction had 11 bases not matched to a gene; V was cut back by 5 bases and J by 2 bases. The CDR3 is CASSPGEGLETYEQYF. CDR3 nucleotide sequence: TGTGCCAGCAGCCCCGGGGAGGGACTAGAGACCTACGAGCAGTACTTC.

The chain is built from TRBV11-2 and TRBJ2-7, with D perhaps matching TRBD1 (6 bases). This CDR3 has 17 residues. Germline loops: CDR1 SGHAT, CDR2 FQNNGV. Trimming took 5 bases from V and 3 from J, leaving 23 bases between them. The CDR3 loop is CASSPDLLGAGVYEQYF. CDR3 sequence (DNA): TGTGCCAGCAGCCCCGACCTGTTGGGGGCTGGGGTCTACGAGCAGTACTTC. The whole variable domain, remainder taken from reference TRBV11-2 and TRBJ2-7, is EAGVAQSPRYKIIEKRQSVAFWCNPISGHATLYWYQQILGQGPKLLIQFQNNGVVDDSQLPKDRFSAERLKGVDSTLKIQPAKLEDSAVYLCASSPDLLGAGVYEQYFGPGTRLTVT.

The genes are TRBV5-1 and TRBJ2-4; D is perhaps TRBD1 (5 bases). CDR3 length equals 14 residues. The germline V and J ends were trimmed by 0 bases and 5 bases, with 9 bases remaining between them. Germline V gene lookup returns CDR1 SGHRS and CDR2 YFSETQ. The CDR3 nucleotides read TGCGCCAGCAGCTTGGGACAGAGCCAAAACATTCAGTACTTC. Translated, it gives CASSLGQSQNIQYF.

This chain uses TRBV6-5 with TRBJ2-1; TRBD2 is a possible D gene (5 bases). This CDR3 has 13 residues. Germline CDR1 and CDR2: MNHEY and SVGAGI. V gave up 6 bases and J gave up 9 bases, with 15 bases separating them. Here the CDR3 reads CASSHTAGTEQFF. CDR3 DNA: TGTGCCAGCAGCCACACCGCGGGTACTGAGCAGTTCTTC.

J is TRBJ2-2 and V is TRBV30; a weak D match, TRBD2 (5 bases). CDR1 and CDR2 (germline): GTSNPN, SVGIG (reference sequence). The CDR3 extends over 14 amino acids. Trimming took off 1 base at V and 3 bases at J, with 9 bases between the two ends. CDR3 DNA sequence: TGTGCCTGGAGTGGGAGGCAGGACACCGGGGAGCTGTTTTTT. Translation gives CAWSGRQDTGELFF.

The genes are TRBV4-2 and TRBJ1-4, with D unresolved. V was shortened by 0 bases and J by 8 bases, with 19 bases between the two germline ends. CDR1 is LGHNA, CDR2 YNFKEQ, per germline. This CDR3 is 17 amino acids long. The CDR3 loop is CASSQDIARARGEKLFF. DNA for the CDR3: TGTGCCAGCAGCCAAGATATCGCGAGGGCTCGAGGAGAAAAACTGTTTTTT.

Comment on this clone: In the same sample, other DNA sequences code for this CDR3. The V and J genes are TRBV27 and TRBJ1-5, with a weak D call TRBD1 (6 bases). Trimming cost V 5 bases and J 4 bases, with 9 bases left between them. This CDR3 comprises 13 residues. Germline V gene lookup returns CDR1 MNHEY and CDR2 SMNVEV (reference sequence). CDR3 sequence reads: CASSPQGNQPQHF. In DNA, the CDR3 is TGTGCCAGCAGTCCACAGGGTAATCAGCCCCAGCATTTT.

This rearrangement joins TRBV5-4 to TRBJ2-3; TRBD2 agrees at 11 bases. CDR3 length: 17 residues. The germline gives CDR1 SGHNT, CDR2 YYREEE (reference sequence). J was trimmed by 0 bases and V by 2 bases; bases with no gene match: 5. In nucleotides, the CDR3 is TGTGCCAGCAGCTTAGGGCTAGCGGGGGGCAGCACAGATACGCAGTATTTT. Translation gives CASSLGLAGGSTDTQYF.

V gene TRBV3-1 (or the pseudogene TRBV3-2) combines with J gene TRBJ1-2; 9 bases fit TRBD1. The V gene's germline CDR1 is LGHDT and CDR2 YNNKEL (reference sequence). The trim removed 8 bases at V and 3 bases at J, leaving 4 bases unmatched. The CDR3 has 13 amino acids. The CDR3 here is CASGQGSYYGYTF. The CDR3 bases are TGTGCCAGCGGACAGGGGAGTTACTATGGCTACACCTTC.

This chain uses TRBV12-3 or TRBV12-4 with TRBJ1-2, with a weak D call TRBD1 (6 bases). V shed 5 bases and J shed 6 bases, with 10 bases lying between them. The CDR3 consists of 12 residues. The CDR3 loop reads CASSTGYDGYTF. The CDR3 DNA reads as TGTGCCAGCAGTACAGGGTATGATGGCTACACCTTC.

This chain connects TRBV6-2 or TRBV6-3 to TRBJ2-1, with 7 bases identical to TRBD1. Germline V gene lookup returns CDR1 MNHEY and CDR2 SVGEGT. The CDR3 is 16 residues long. V gave up 3 bases and J gave up 9 bases; unmatched junction bases: 14. The CDR3 DNA reads TGTGCCAGCAGTTATGCCCCCGGGACAGCGCGCGGTGAGCAGTTCTTC. Its translation: CASSYAPGTARGEQFF.

There are a few counts of this clone. The V gene is TRBV24-1, the J gene TRBJ1-5, with TRBD1 identical over 9 bases. J lost 3 bases, V lost 5 bases, and 7 bases had no gene match. Germline V gene lookup returns CDR1 KGHDR and CDR2 SFDVKD. The CDR3 extends over 16 amino acids. The CDR3 region is CATSAGDRGVNQPQHF. CDR3 sequence (DNA): TGTGCCACCAGTGCCGGCGACAGGGGGGTCAATCAGCCCCAGCATTTT.